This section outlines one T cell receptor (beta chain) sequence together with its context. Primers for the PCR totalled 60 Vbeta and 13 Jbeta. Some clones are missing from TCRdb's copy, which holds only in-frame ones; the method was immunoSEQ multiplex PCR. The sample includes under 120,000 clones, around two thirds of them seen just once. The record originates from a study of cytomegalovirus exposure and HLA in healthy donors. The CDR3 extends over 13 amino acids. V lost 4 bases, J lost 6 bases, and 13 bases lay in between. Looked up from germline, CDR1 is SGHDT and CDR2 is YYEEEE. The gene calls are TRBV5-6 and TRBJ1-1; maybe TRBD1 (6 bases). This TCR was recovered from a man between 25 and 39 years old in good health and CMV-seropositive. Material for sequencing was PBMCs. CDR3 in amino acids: CASSGRGVPEAFF. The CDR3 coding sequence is TGTGCCAGCAGCGGGAGGGGGGTCCCTGAAGCTTTCTTT. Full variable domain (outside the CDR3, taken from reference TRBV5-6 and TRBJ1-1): DAGVTQSPTHLIKTRGQQVTLRCSPKSGHDTVSWYQQALGQGPQFIFQYYEEEERQRGNFPDRFSGHQFPNYSSELNVNALLLGDSALYLCASSGRGVPEAFFGQGTRLTVV.